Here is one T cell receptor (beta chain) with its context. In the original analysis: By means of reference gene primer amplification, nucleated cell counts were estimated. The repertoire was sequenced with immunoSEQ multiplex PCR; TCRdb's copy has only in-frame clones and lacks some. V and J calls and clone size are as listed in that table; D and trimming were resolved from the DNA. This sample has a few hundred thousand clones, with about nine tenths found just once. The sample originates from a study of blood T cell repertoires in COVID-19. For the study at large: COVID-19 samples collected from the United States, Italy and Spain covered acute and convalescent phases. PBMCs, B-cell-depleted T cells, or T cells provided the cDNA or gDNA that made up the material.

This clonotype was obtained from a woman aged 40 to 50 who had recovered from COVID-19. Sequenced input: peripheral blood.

For the CDR3, the DNA is TGTGCCAGCAGCTTCTTTGCGGGACGTGGGGAGACCCAGTACTTC. As protein: CASSFFAGRGETQYF. The chain joins TRBV7-2 to TRBJ2-5, with a possible D match to TRBD2 (6 bases). Germline CDR1 and CDR2: SGHTA and FQGNSA. The CDR3 runs to 15 residues. Trimming removed 3 bases from V and 5 bases from J, with 16 bases in between.